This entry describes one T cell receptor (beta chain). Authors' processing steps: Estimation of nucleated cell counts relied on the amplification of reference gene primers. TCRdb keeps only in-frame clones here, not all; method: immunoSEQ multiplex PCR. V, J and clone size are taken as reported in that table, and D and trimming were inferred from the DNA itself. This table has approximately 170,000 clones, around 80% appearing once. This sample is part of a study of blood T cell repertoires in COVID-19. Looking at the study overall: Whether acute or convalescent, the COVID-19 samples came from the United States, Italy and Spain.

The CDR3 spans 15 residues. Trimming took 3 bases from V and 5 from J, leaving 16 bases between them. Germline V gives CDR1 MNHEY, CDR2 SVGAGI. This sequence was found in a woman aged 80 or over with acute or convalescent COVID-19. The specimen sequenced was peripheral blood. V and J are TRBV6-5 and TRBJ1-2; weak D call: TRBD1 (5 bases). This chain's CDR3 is CASSYGVGREYGYTF. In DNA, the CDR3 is TGTGCCAGCAGTTATGGGGTGGGCAGGGAATATGGCTACACCTTC.